The clone carrying this T cell receptor beta chain has more than one count but fewer than ten. The antigen remains unidentified. This CDR3 region has 17 residues. The V and J ends lost 5 bases and 6 bases, in that order; junction bases with no gene match: 16. Germline V gene data show CDR1 as MNHNS and CDR2 as SASEGT. The Oncomine TCR Beta short-read assay generated sequence data from the DNA of cultured CD4+ T cells. CD4+ T cells were cultured, and genomic DNA was extracted from them. TCRdb redid the calling of the PCR reads with MiXCR, one entry per CDR3 protein. The sample has about 8,800 distinct CDR3 sequences, less than 35% seen once. As for treatment: roughly 11-day PBMC culture with coronavirus spike peptide pools or control peptides (ViraFEST assay). CD4+ T cells of the unexposed donor were collected before the COVID-19 pandemic (2011-2018). Expansion of antigen-specific T cells with peptide pools by ViraFEST preceded sequencing of TCRs. Per-well cultures of approximately 2.1 million PBMCs received around 10 IU/ml IL-2 and about 9.1 ug/ml peptide pools. Both SARS-CoV-2 S/N and four cold-coronavirus spikes were used, cells permitting, to probe CD4+ T cells of unexposed donors.

This sample was included in a study of vaccination and CD4 T cells after COVID-19. Whole-study context: Cells were stimulated with overlapping spike peptide pools from SARS-CoV-2, HCoV-NL63, HCoV-OC43 and HCoV-229E.

The sequenced sample was CD4+ T cells from blood, cultured in vitro. The sequence was collected from a human donor in good health. The genes are TRBV6-1 and TRBJ1-5; 7 nucleotides agree with TRBD1. CDR3 amino acids: CASSPLMGDSIGQPQHF. CDR3 DNA: TGTGCCAGCAGTCCCCTGATGGGGGACAGTATAGGTCAGCCCCAGCATTTT.